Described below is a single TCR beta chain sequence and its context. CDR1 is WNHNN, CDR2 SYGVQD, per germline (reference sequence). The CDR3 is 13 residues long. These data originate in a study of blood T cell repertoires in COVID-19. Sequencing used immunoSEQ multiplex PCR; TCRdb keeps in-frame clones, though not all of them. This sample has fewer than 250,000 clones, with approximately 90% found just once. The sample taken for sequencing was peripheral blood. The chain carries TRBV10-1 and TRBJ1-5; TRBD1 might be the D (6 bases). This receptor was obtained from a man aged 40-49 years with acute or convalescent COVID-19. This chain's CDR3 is CVEGGGADQPQHF. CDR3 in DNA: TGCGTCGAGGGGGGGGGCGCAGATCAGCCCCAGCATTTT.